A single sample gave rise to the 32 T cell receptor beta chains below, sequenced in a study of a mutant IDH1 vaccine in newly diagnosed glioma. Time point meaning: baseline, week 1 (first vaccination visit). Treatment meaning: pre-vaccination baseline after standard-of-care therapy. The protocol was immunoSEQ multiplex PCR, while the TCRdb copy is restricted to in-frame clones and leaves out a portion. Of 30,000 to 40,000 clones listed, roughly 92% were seen once; the top ten hold 15% to 20%. Source: PBMCs, taken from a glioma patient treated with radiotherapy, temozolomide or both. The receptors here all came from a man between 18 and 29 years old with glioma.

The chain recombines TRBV9 with TRBJ1-1; possible D gene TRBD1, 5 bases. V lost 4 bases and J lost 0, with 16 bases in between. The V gene's germline CDR1 is SGDLS and CDR2 YYNGEE. This CDR3 has 16 residues. CDR3 nucleotides: TGTGCCAGCAGCCCAGACAGCGGACCCATGAACACTGAAGCTTTCTTT. Amino acid sequence: CASSPDSGPMNTEAFF.

The table lists this clone with a count of one. The rearrangement uses TRBV20-1 and TRBJ1-1; unclear D gene. Per the germline V gene, CDR1 is DFQATT and CDR2 is SNEGSKA (reference sequence). The CDR3 is 11 residues long. V was cut by 0 bases and J by 6 bases, with 5 bases left in between. The DNA for the CDR3 is TGCAGTGCTAGAGATGGGGCTGAAGCTTTCTTT. Residues: CSARDGAEAFF.

The V and J genes are TRBV5-5 and TRBJ1-2; D not certain. The CDR3 totals 15 residues. Trimming left V 0 bases short and J 2 bases short, with 11 bases between. Germline loops: CDR1 SGHKS, CDR2 YYEKEE (reference sequence). The CDR3 coding sequence is TGTGCCAGCAGCTTGGATCCGGTTAGGAACTATGGCTACACCTTC. It yields the protein CASSLDPVRNYGYTF.

The CDR3 DNA sequence: TGCGCCAGCAGCCAGGGGACAGGGACTAATGAGCAGTTCTTC. Amino acids: CASSQGTGTNEQFF. The V gene is TRBV5-1, the J gene TRBJ2-1, with 9 nucleotides matching TRBD1. The CDR3 consists of 14 residues. V shed 4 bases, J shed 7 bases, and the junction held 6 bases outside the gene matches. CDR1 SGHRS and CDR2 YFSETQ come from the germline V gene.

The chain carries TRBV7-2 and TRBJ2-1; D gene unclear. Germline values: CDR1 SGHTA, CDR2 FQGNSA. The CDR3 spans 11 residues. The ends were cut back, 0 bases at V and 12 bases at J, with 6 bases in the middle. CDR3 DNA: TGTGCCAGCAGCTTAGCCAAGCCGCAGTTCTTC. Translated, it gives CASSLAKPQFF.

This chain connects TRBV1 to TRBJ2-7; the table's D call, TRBD1, was not checked against the DNA. TRBV1 is a pseudogene. The length of the CDR3 is 21 residues. As DNA, the CDR3 is TGCACCAGCAGCCGGGTTTTTACAGGTCACACGGCCGACGACCCCCTCTACGAGCAGTACTTC. This gives the protein CTSSRVFTGHTADDPLYEQYF.

The chain links TRBV7-2 to TRBJ2-7; TRBD2 matches at 9 bases. Germline V gene data show CDR1 as SGHTA and CDR2 as FQGNSA. Germline trimming cut 0 bases from V and 6 bases from J; bases unmatched to any gene: 0. The CDR3 is 13 residues long. Here the CDR3 DNA reads TGTGCCAGCAGCTTAGCAGCGGGAGGCGAGCAGTACTTC. Translating it yields CASSLAAGGEQYF.

The chain carries TRBV30 and TRBJ2-7; weak D call: TRBD2 (5 bases). CDR3 length: 14 amino acids. Germline CDR1 reads GTSNPN; CDR2 reads SVGIG (reference sequence). V was shortened by 0 bases and J by 2 bases, with 11 bases between the two germline ends. CDR3: CAWSVKRLAYEQYF. CDR3 nucleotide sequence: TGTGCCTGGAGTGTTAAGCGGCTAGCCTACGAGCAGTACTTC.

J is TRBJ2-5 and V is TRBV4-1; D is unclear. The CDR3 runs to 13 residues. From germline, CDR1 is MGHRA and CDR2 YSYEKL. Trimming cost V 0 bases and J 7 bases, with 9 bases left between them. CDR3 in DNA: TGCGCCAGCAGCCAAGAAAGTAAGGGGACCCAGTACTTC. Translating it yields CASSQESKGTQYF.

The V gene is TRBV5-4, the J gene TRBJ2-2; 11 bases line up with TRBD2. V lost 4 bases to trimming and J lost 7 bases; unmatched junction nucleotides: 9. CDR3 length equals 16 residues. The germline CDR1 and CDR2 sequences are SGHNT and YYREEE (reference sequence). The CDR3 here is CASSPQLAGVGGELFF. In DNA, the CDR3 is TGTGCCAGCAGCCCCCAACTAGCGGGAGTCGGCGGGGAGCTGTTTTTT.

The chain combines TRBV6-1 with TRBJ2-7, with 9 bases matching TRBD1. This CDR3 has 14 residues. V lost 4 bases, J lost 6 bases, and 7 bases stayed unmatched. Germline lookup yields CDR1 MNHNS and CDR2 SASEGT. The CDR3 is CASSAGWTGAEQYF. DNA for the CDR3: TGTGCCAGCAGTGCCGGTTGGACAGGGGCCGAGCAGTACTTC.

This clone has just one count. V and J are TRBV5-6 and TRBJ2-7; the D is unclear. Germline CDR1 SGHDT, CDR2 YYEEEE. Between the trimmed V and J ends, which lost 3 bases and 1 base, there was a span of 8 bases. The CDR3 length is 13 residues. This CDR3 is CASSSADSYEQYF. CDR3 nucleotide sequence: TGTGCCAGCAGCTCCGCAGATTCCTACGAGCAGTACTTC.

The CDR3, as DNA: TGCGCCAGCAGCCAAGAAGGGATGGGAGCTTTCTTT. As protein: CASSQEGMGAFF. The V gene is TRBV4-3, the J gene TRBJ1-1, with D uncertain. Deletions cut 0 bases from V and 10 bases from J, with 9 bases between. The germline CDR1 and CDR2 sequences are LGHNA and YSLEER. The CDR3 spans 12 residues.

The chain has TRBV18 and TRBJ2-3; unclear D gene. The germline V and J ends were trimmed by 1 base and 2 bases, with 7 bases remaining between them. This CDR3 is built from 14 residues. CDR1 and CDR2 from the germline V gene are KGHSH and LQKENI. CDR3 coding DNA: TGTGCCAGCTCACCACAGGGTTACACAGATACGCAGTATTTT. Translating gives CASSPQGYTDTQYF.

V gene TRBV6-1 combines with J gene TRBJ2-7; TRBD2 aligns across 8 bases. Unmatched junction bases numbered 7, after V lost 9 bases and J lost 0 bases. Germline V gives CDR1 MNHNS, CDR2 SASEGT. CDR3 length: 14 amino acids. Written as DNA, the CDR3 is TGTGCCAGTGGAATAGCGGGGAGCTCCTACGAGCAGTACTTC. Amino acids: CASGIAGSSYEQYF.

CDR3 loop: CASSQVDRGGTEAFF. DNA for the CDR3: TGCGCCAGCAGCCAAGTGGACAGGGGTGGAACTGAAGCTTTCTTT. This chain links TRBV4-3 with TRBJ1-1, with 9 bases lining up with TRBD1. Looked up from germline, CDR1 is LGHNA and CDR2 is YSLEER. CDR3 length equals 15 residues. V dropped 1 base and J dropped 5; count of bases not matched to a gene: 5.

This chain connects TRBV10-3 to TRBJ2-5; D possibly corresponds to TRBD2 (5 bases). The ends were cut back, 6 bases at V and 3 bases at J, with 17 bases in the middle. CDR3 length: 15 residues. The germline V gene has CDR1 ENHRY and CDR2 SYGVKD. In nucleotides, the CDR3 is TGTGCCATCAGCTCACCGGCTCTGAGGGAAGAGACCCAGTACTTC. Translated: CAISSPALREETQYF.

This chain uses TRBV18 with TRBJ1-1; D is unresolved. Trimming stripped 3 bases from V and 0 bases from J, with 5 bases between. Germline V gene lookup returns CDR1 KGHSH and CDR2 LQKENI. The length of the CDR3 is 13 residues. CDR3 amino acids: CASSPAVNTEAFF. The CDR3 DNA reads TGTGCCAGCTCACCGGCGGTGAACACTGAAGCTTTCTTT. The variable domain in full, completed from reference TRBV18 and TRBJ1-1, reads NAGVMQNPRHLVRRRGQEARLRCSPMKGHSHVYWYRQLPEEGLKFMVYLQKENIIDESGMPKERFSAEFPKEGPSILRIQQVVRGDSAAYFCASSPAVNTEAFFGQGTRLTVV.

The V and J genes are TRBV19 and TRBJ1-4; D remains unclear. The germline V gene has CDR1 LNHDA and CDR2 SQIVND (reference sequence). CDR3 length: 13 residues. Trimming left V 6 bases short and J 8 bases short, with 13 bases between. CDR3 sequence reads: CASSERTREKLFF. In nucleotides, the CDR3 is TGTGCCAGTAGCGAACGGACGAGAGAAAAACTGTTTTTT.

This rearrangement joins TRBV6-5 to TRBJ1-5; D not certain. Trimming stripped 2 bases from V and 9 bases from J, with 11 bases between. This CDR3 comprises 13 residues. CDR1 is MNHEY, CDR2 SVGAGI, per germline. As DNA, the CDR3 is TGTGCCAGCAGTTACATAGCTTCCGGGCCCCAGCATTTT. Translation: CASSYIASGPQHF.

The V and J genes are TRBV4-2 and TRBJ2-1; the D gene is possibly TRBD2 (7 bases). Trimming pared 0 bases from V and 9 bases from J, leaving 12 bases between. This CDR3 region has 14 residues. Germline CDR1 is LGHNA and CDR2 is YNFKEQ. DNA for the CDR3: TGTGCCAGCAGCCAAGAAATGGGGGGGCGTGAGCAGTTCTTC. It encodes CASSQEMGGREQFF.

This chain connects TRBV7-9 to TRBJ2-7; D uncertain. Germline assignment: CDR1 SEHNR and CDR2 FQNEAQ (reference sequence). The V and J ends lost 5 bases and 6 bases respectively, with 8 bases between them. This CDR3 comprises 11 residues. The CDR3 DNA reads TGTGCCAGCAGCCCCGTCTCCGAGCAGTACTTC. It specifies CASSPVSEQYF.

The rearrangement links TRBV9 to TRBJ2-7; D may be TRBD2 (5 bases). Germline V gene lookup returns CDR1 SGDLS and CDR2 YYNGEE. The CDR3 spans 13 residues. Trimming took 3 bases from V and 4 from J, leaving 11 bases between them. CDR3 region: CASSGAPGYEQYF. DNA for the CDR3: TGTGCCAGCAGCGGCGCCCCGGGGTACGAGCAGTACTTC.

This clone is labeled as medium-sized (0.01 to 0.1%). The chain carries TRBV9 and TRBJ1-6; the D is unclear. The CDR3 totals 14 residues. Trimming shortened V by 0 bases and J by 7 bases, and 8 bases separated the two germline ends. Germline CDR1 is SGDLS and CDR2 is YYNGEE. CDR3 amino acids: CASSVGGGNSPLHF. DNA of the CDR3: TGTGCCAGCAGCGTAGGTGGTGGGAATTCACCCCTCCACTTT. The variable domain in full, completed from reference TRBV9 and TRBJ1-6, reads DSGVTQTPKHLITATGQRVTLRCSPRSGDLSVYWYQQSLDQGLQFLIQYYNGEERAKGNILERFSAQQFPDLHSELNLSSLELGDSALYFCASSVGGGNSPLHFGNGTRLTVT.

The J gene is TRBJ1-5, the V gene TRBV7-9; D unclear. The V end was cut by 0 bases, the J end by 5 bases, with 5 bases between. CDR3 size: 13 residues. Germline assignment: CDR1 SEHNR and CDR2 FQNEAQ (reference sequence). The CDR3 loop is CASSLADYQPQHF. The CDR3 bases are TGTGCCAGCAGCTTAGCGGACTATCAGCCCCAGCATTTT.

The V and J genes are TRBV7-8 and TRBJ2-1; D unclear. Trimming cost V 4 bases and J 4 bases, with 8 bases left between them. The CDR3 length is 13 residues. Germline V gene data show CDR1 as SGHVS and CDR2 as FQNEAQ. The chain's CDR3 is CASSSTAYNEQFF. The CDR3 DNA sequence: TGTGCCAGCAGCTCAACAGCGTACAATGAGCAGTTCTTC.

The chain has TRBV7-9 and TRBJ2-2; tentatively, D is TRBD1 or TRBD2 (5 bases each). Per the germline V gene, CDR1 is SEHNR and CDR2 is FQNEAQ (reference sequence). Trimming stripped 8 bases from V and 0 bases from J, with 7 bases between. CDR3 size: 13 residues. The chain's CDR3 is CASRGANTGELFF. The CDR3, as DNA: TGTGCCAGCCGAGGGGCGAACACCGGGGAGCTGTTTTTT.

This chain links TRBV13 with TRBJ2-1, with 10 bases that match TRBD2. Germline V gives CDR1 PRHDT, CDR2 FYEKMQ (reference sequence). The CDR3 consists of 18 residues. Trimming cost V 5 bases and J 2 bases; bases outside gene matches: 12. This CDR3 is CASSQGASGSWTYNEQFF. The CDR3 DNA reads TGTGCCAGCAGCCAAGGGGCTAGCGGGAGTTGGACCTACAATGAGCAGTTCTTC.

This sequence joins TRBV2 and TRBJ2-7; possibly TRBD2 for D (5 bases). V shed 6 bases and J shed 4 bases, with 10 bases lying between them. CDR1 is SNHLY, CDR2 FYNNEI, per germline. This CDR3 is 12 amino acids long. The DNA of the CDR3 is TGTGCCAGCAGACAGCTAGCTTACGAGCAGTACTTC. This gives the protein CASRQLAYEQYF.

The V and J genes are TRBV5-6 and TRBJ1-1; 8 bases map to TRBD1. CDR1 and CDR2 (germline): SGHDT, YYEEEE. V gave up 3 bases and J gave up 0 bases; unmatched junction bases: 7. CDR3 length: 16 amino acids. Here the CDR3 reads CASSSGQEIMNTEAFF. The DNA for the CDR3 is TGTGCCAGCAGCTCGGGACAGGAGATTATGAACACTGAAGCTTTCTTT.

This chain joins TRBV14 and TRBJ2-3; 8 bases match TRBD2. The CDR3 sequence is 15 residues long. Germline CDR1 and CDR2: SGHDN and FVKESK. Unmatched junction bases numbered 8, after V lost 5 bases and J lost 4 bases. CDR3 nucleotides: TGTGCCAGCAGCTACGGACTAGCTCGGGCAGATACGCAGTATTTT. Protein: CASSYGLARADTQYF.

This clone was picked up one time. The J gene is TRBJ2-7, the V gene TRBV12-1; no DNA check was done on the table's D call, TRBD1. TRBV12-1 is described as a pseudogene. The length of the CDR3 is 14 residues. The CDR3 sequence: CASSLGRRYYEQYF. The CDR3 region has the DNA TGTGCCAGCAGCTTAGGCAGGCGCTACTACGAGCAGTACTTC.